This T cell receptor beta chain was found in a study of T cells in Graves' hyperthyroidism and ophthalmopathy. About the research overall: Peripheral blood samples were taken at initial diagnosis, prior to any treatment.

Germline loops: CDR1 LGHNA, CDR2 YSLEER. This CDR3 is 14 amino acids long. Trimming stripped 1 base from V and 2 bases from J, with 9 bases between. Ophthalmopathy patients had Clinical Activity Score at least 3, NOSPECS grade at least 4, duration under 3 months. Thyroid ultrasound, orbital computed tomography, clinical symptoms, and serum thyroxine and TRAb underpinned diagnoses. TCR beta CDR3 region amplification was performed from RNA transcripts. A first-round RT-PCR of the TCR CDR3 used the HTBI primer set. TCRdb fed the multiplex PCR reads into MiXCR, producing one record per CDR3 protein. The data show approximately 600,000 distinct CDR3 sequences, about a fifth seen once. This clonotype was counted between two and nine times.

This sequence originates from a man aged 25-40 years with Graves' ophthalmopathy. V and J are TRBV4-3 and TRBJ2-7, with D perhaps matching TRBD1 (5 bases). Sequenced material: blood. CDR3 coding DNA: TGCGCCAGCAGCCAAGTGGCAGGGCCCTACGAGCAGTACTTC. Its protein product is CASSQVAGPYEQYF.